A single sample gave rise to the 20 T cell receptor beta chains below, sequenced in a study of CD8 T cells in ankylosing spondylitis (dated by TCRdb to 2016 to 2017). Receptor amplification or capture employed 5' RACE. Sequencing was performed on an Illumina HiSeq 2500. TCRdb passed the public sequencing reads through fastp at Q25 and MiXCR, retaining productive beta sequences. For every CDR3 protein sequence, its rows merge into one entry that carries the most common genes and DNA. Counted in this sample were roughly 150,000 distinct CDR3 sequences; approximately 9.9% of them appeared once. The ten largest clonotypes hold approximately 15% of the sample. Sequencing was carried out using blood, either unsorted or a sorted T cell fraction (not recorded which). These receptors were collected from a female donor with ankylosing spondylitis or in good health (not recorded which).

This clonotype appeared many times. The gene calls are TRBV6-5 and TRBJ1-5, with a possible D match to TRBD1 (5 bases). The CDR3 contains 15 residues. CDR1 and CDR2 from the germline V gene are MNHEY and SVGAGI. With 1 base removed from V and 3 bases from J, the gap between germline ends came to 10 bases. This CDR3 is CASSYLRGTNQPQHF. CDR3 DNA sequence: TGTGCCAGCAGTTACTTGAGGGGTACCAATCAGCCCCAGCATTTT.

Many counts were recorded for this clonotype. The CDR3 loop is CASSPSGSYNEQFF. For the CDR3, the DNA is TGTGCCAGCTCCCCTAGCGGGAGTTACAATGAGCAGTTCTTC. The chain employs TRBV18 and TRBJ2-1, with 10 positions matching TRBD2. Germline V gives CDR1 KGHSH, CDR2 LQKENI. This CDR3 has 14 amino acids. V gave up 6 bases and J gave up 4 bases; unmatched junction bases: 3.

Many counts were recorded for this clonotype. CDR3 nucleotide sequence: TGTGCCAGCAGTGAACCGGGACTAGCGGGAGGAGAGCAGTTCTTC. Translating gives CASSEPGLAGGEQFF. V gene TRBV2 combines with J gene TRBJ2-1, with TRBD2 matching 15 bases. The CDR3 runs to 15 residues. Germline V gene sequence: CDR1 SNHLY, CDR2 FYNNEI. Trimming removed 2 bases from V and 10 bases from J; junction bases left unmatched: 3.

The V call is TRBV27, the J call TRBJ1-4; D not certain. The length of the CDR3 is 15 residues. The V gene lost 3 bases and the J gene lost 0 bases, with 8 bases spanning the gap. The germline V gene encodes CDR1 MNHEY and CDR2 SMNVEV (reference sequence). CDR3: CASSFPTATNEKLFF. As DNA, the CDR3 is TGTGCCAGCAGTTTTCCGACGGCAACTAATGAAAAACTGTTTTTT.

A word on this clonotype: The junction does not match germline at one end; this may be a read error. The chain carries TRBV7-7 and TRBJ2-7; D is perhaps TRBD1 (5 bases). This CDR3 spans 14 amino acids. CDR1 is SSHAT and CDR2 is FNYEAQ in the germline V gene (reference sequence). The CDR3 spells CASSSGARSYEQYF. The CDR3, as DNA: TGTGCTAGCAGTAGTGGGGCGCGTTCCTACGAGCAGTACTTC.

The rearrangement joins TRBV27 to TRBJ2-7; D is perhaps TRBD1 (6 bases). Germline V gene lookup returns CDR1 MNHEY and CDR2 SMNVEV (reference sequence). This CDR3 contains 12 residues. Trimming removed 7 bases at V and 3 bases at J, with 10 bases between. Here the CDR3 reads CASKGVGYEQYF. As DNA, the CDR3 is TGTGCCAGCAAGGGGGTCGGCTACGAGCAGTACTTC.

The sample holds a few counts of this clonotype. V and J are TRBV27 and TRBJ2-7; unclear D gene. Germline values: CDR1 MNHEY, CDR2 SMNVEV (reference sequence). V gave up 2 bases and J gave up 4 bases, with 9 bases separating them. The CDR3 sequence is 13 residues long. As DNA, the CDR3 is TGTGCCAGCAGTTTAAACCCCAAATACGAGCAGTACTTC. It encodes CASSLNPKYEQYF.

This clonotype was observed a handful of times. This chain uses TRBV7-6 with TRBJ1-4; tentative D call: TRBD1 (6 bases). CDR1 and CDR2 from the germline V gene are SGHVS and FNYEAQ. CDR3 size: 15 residues. Trimming took 5 bases from V and 8 from J, leaving 18 bases between them. CDR3 DNA: TGTGCCAGCAGCCACCGGGACACCTCACGAGAAAAACTGTTTTTT. Protein: CASSHRDTSREKLFF.

This clonotype was recorded many times. The J gene is TRBJ2-7, the V gene TRBV5-1, with unresolved D. Trimming cost V 0 bases and J 0 bases, with 7 bases left between them. The germline gives CDR1 SGHRS, CDR2 YFSETQ. The CDR3 extends over 14 amino acids. CDR3 nucleotide sequence: TGCGCCAGCAGCTTGGACTTCCCCTCCTACGAGCAGTACTTC. Amino acids: CASSLDFPSYEQYF.

V gene TRBV21-1 combines with J gene TRBJ2-1; TRBD2, the D gene given by the table, was not confirmed from the DNA. TRBV21-1 is marked as a pseudogene. The CDR3 runs to 17 residues. The CDR3 DNA sequence: TGTGCCAGCAGCCAACGGGGGGGGACTGGTCTGGACAATGAGCAGTTCTTC. Translated, it gives CASSQRGGTGLDNEQFF.

This clonotype occurred many times. The junction shows a germline mismatch at one end, possibly a read error. This rearrangement joins TRBV12-3 or TRBV12-4 to TRBJ2-7, with D uncertain. CDR3 length: 13 residues. CDR3 protein: CASSLGPSYEQYF. The CDR3 DNA reads as TGTGCCAGCAGCTTAGGCCCCTCCTACGAGCAGTACTTC.

This clonotype appeared a few times. This chain uses TRBV20-1 with TRBJ1-1, with unresolved D. This CDR3 region has 11 residues. Trimming removed 7 bases at V and 12 bases at J, with 18 bases between. CDR1 and CDR2 (germline): DFQATT, SNEGSKA (reference sequence). CDR3 DNA sequence: TGCAGTGGGATTGCGGGAGACGGGACTTTCTTT. Protein sequence: CSGIAGDGTFF.

This clonotype was seen ten or more times. V gene TRBV6-5 combines with J gene TRBJ2-5; TRBD1 might be the D (5 bases). CDR1 and CDR2 (germline): MNHEY, SVGAGI. Trimming shortened V by 1 base and J by 5 bases, and 20 bases separated the two germline ends. The CDR3 covers 17 residues. The CDR3 nucleotides read TGTGCCAGCAGTTACTTCACGACACCGGTGAAGGGGGAGACCCAGTACTTC. This translates into CASSYFTTPVKGETQYF.

The gene calls are TRBV20-1 and TRBJ2-1; TRBD1 matches at 8 bases. The germline V gene encodes CDR1 DFQATT and CDR2 SNEGSKA (reference sequence). The CDR3 is 15 amino acids. J gave up 8 bases and V 6 bases, and 15 bases lay outside the gene matches. CDR3 in amino acids: CSAPGPGQGPHEQFF. CDR3 nucleotide sequence: TGCAGTGCCCCGGGCCCTGGACAGGGCCCCCATGAGCAGTTCTTC.

At least ten counts were recorded for this clonotype. This chain joins TRBV12-3 or TRBV12-4 and TRBJ2-7; 7 nucleotides match TRBD2. This CDR3 spans 16 amino acids. V lost 5 bases to trimming and J lost 4 bases; unmatched junction nucleotides: 14. The CDR3 DNA reads as TGTGCCAGCAGTCCGACTAGCCCGGGAGGTTGGTACGAGCAGTACTTC. It is translated as CASSPTSPGGWYEQYF.

The CDR3 bases are TGTGCCAGCAGACCCGGGACAGGGCCCCATGAGCAGTTCTTC. Its translation: CASRPGTGPHEQFF. V and J are TRBV2 and TRBJ2-1, with 9 bases matching TRBD1. This CDR3 has 14 amino acids. Trimming removed 6 bases from V and 8 bases from J; junction bases left unmatched: 8. CDR1 and CDR2 (germline): SNHLY, FYNNEI.

The V and J genes are TRBV7-2 and TRBJ2-3; 11 nucleotides align to TRBD2. Looked up from germline, CDR1 is SGHTA and CDR2 is FQGNSA. Germline trimming cut 4 bases from V and 0 bases from J; bases unmatched to any gene: 3. CDR3 length equals 16 residues. CDR3 in DNA: TGTGCCAGCAGCTGGGGACTAGCGGATAGCACAGATACGCAGTATTTT. The encoded protein is CASSWGLADSTDTQYF.

The CDR3: CASSLAGSIGDEQYF. The CDR3 DNA sequence: TGTGCCAGCAGCTTAGCAGGGAGTATCGGCGACGAGCAGTACTTC. This chain uses TRBV7-9 with TRBJ2-7; a weak D match, TRBD2 (5 bases). CDR1 SEHNR and CDR2 FQNEAQ come from the germline V gene (reference sequence). The CDR3 length is 15 residues. V shed 0 bases and J shed 5 bases, with 14 bases lying between them. Full variable domain (remainder filled in from reference TRBV7-9 and TRBJ2-7): DTGVSQNPRHKITKRGQNVTFRCDPISEHNRLYWYRQTLGQGPEFLTYFQNEAQLEKSRLLSDRFSAERPKGSFSTLEIQRTEQGDSAMYLCASSLAGSIGDEQYFGPGTRLTVT.

This clonotype has more than one count but fewer than ten. This chain connects TRBV12-3 or TRBV12-4 to TRBJ1-1; D is unclear. Trimming shortened V by 8 bases and J by 1 base, and 17 bases separated the two germline ends. The CDR3 is 15 residues long. This CDR3 is CASDEGGRRNTEAFF. CDR3 coding DNA: TGTGCCAGCGATGAGGGTGGCAGGAGGAACACTGAAGCTTTCTTT.

The sample holds a few counts of this clonotype. The V call is TRBV7-9, the J call TRBJ2-7; maybe TRBD1 (5 bases). From germline, CDR1 is SEHNR and CDR2 FQNEAQ (reference sequence). Trimming removed 2 bases from V and 5 bases from J, with 10 bases in between. The CDR3 runs to 13 residues. CDR3 DNA: TGTGCCAGCAGCTTACCAGGGATCAACGAGCAGTACTTC. Protein product: CASSLPGINEQYF.